The sample holds a few counts of the clone carrying this TCR beta chain. The antigen is unknown. The source of the sample is a study of T cells after yellow fever vaccination. The study's findings and limits: Weaker in magnitude, the secondary response showed a faster peak on day 5 versus 15. Most clones from primary vaccination were detected again post-booster (around 96% CD4, approximately 90% CD8).

Each CDR3 protein gets one entry after TCRdb re-called the 5' RACE reads with MiXCR. Altogether hundreds of thousands of distinct CDR3 sequences are present, approximately 13% being singletons, with the ten largest covering about 15%. Germline-derived CDR1 and CDR2 are SGHAT and FQNNGV. J gave up 5 bases and V 1 base, and 4 bases lay outside the gene matches. This CDR3 has 16 amino acids. The material was PBMCs, obtained on the day of the yellow fever booster vaccination. The chain uses TRBV11-2 and TRBJ2-3; 12 bases agree with TRBD2. The TCR was taken from a man aged 25-40 years who received the YFV17D yellow fever vaccine. The CDR3 region has the DNA TGTGCCAGCAGCTTAGGAGCTAGCGGGAGGGTAGATACGCAGTATTTT. The encoded protein is CASSLGASGRVDTQYF.